This entry is about one TCR beta chain. Its antigen is not yet known. No quality values exist for individual bases; no much larger clone is one base distant. This sample is drawn from a study of T cell changes during pregnancy in multiple sclerosis (dated by TCRdb to about 2019). Turning to the overall study: In women with multiple sclerosis, the researchers looked at how the T cell repertoire shifted as pregnancy progressed.

Library construction relied on the immunoSEQ multiplex PCR assay. Not all clones reach the TCRdb copy of this immuneACCESS table, which keeps in-frame sequences only. Checked studies attribute under half of the gap to unresolved V genes and leave the rest unexplained. In this sample the table shows approximately 25,000 clones, 88% of which occur a single time. Clones ranked in the top ten supply 8.3% of the sample. From cysteine to phenylalanine, the CDR3 is 17 amino acids long. Only the CDR3 DNA stays, 51 bases, in frame from base 1. The germline V and J ends show losses of 1 base and 2 bases respectively, and no gene match explains 8 bases of the junction. The germline V gene encodes CDR1 SGDLS and CDR2 YYNGEE.

The specimen comprised CD8+ T cells from peripheral blood mononuclear cells, sampled in the second trimester of pregnancy. The chain employs TRBV9 and TRBJ2-3, and 9 junction bases match TRBD2. This sequence originates from a female donor with multiple sclerosis, enrolled in a pregnancy study. The DNA sequence is TGTGCCAGCAGCGTATACGTAGCGGGGGACTCCACAGATACGCAGTATTTT. Its translation reads: CASSVYVAGDSTDTQYF. The full variable domain, completed from the reference TRBV9 and TRBJ2-3 proteins outside the CDR3, reads DSGVTQTPKHLITATGQRVTLRCSPRSGDLSVYWYQQSLDQGLQFLIQYYNGEERAKGNILERFSAQQFPDLHSELNLSSLELGDSALYFCASSVYVAGDSTDTQYFGPGTRLTVL.